Listed here are 2 T cell receptor beta chains from one sample, sequenced in a study of response to subunit inactivated influenza vaccine. TCRdb reprocessed the RT-PCR reads via MiXCR and lists one record per CDR3 protein. This table holds about 650,000 distinct CDR3 sequences, less than 15% found once. The sample consisted of PBMCs from blood, taken roughly 2 weeks before vaccination. The receptor set was obtained from a middle-aged man who received an inactivated influenza vaccine.

This clonotype was seen at least ten times. The genes are TRBV11-2 and TRBJ2-2, with TRBD2 matching 7 bases. The V gene end was trimmed by 2 bases and the J gene end by 8 bases; junction bases not matched to a gene: 5. This CDR3 region has 14 residues. In germline, CDR1 is SGHAT, CDR2 FQNNGV. As DNA, the CDR3 is TGTGCCAGCAGCTTACGAACAGCGGGGGGGGAGCTGTTTTTT. Residues: CASSLRTAGGELFF.

This clonotype was seen a handful of times. This chain uses TRBV6-5 with TRBJ2-7, with unresolved D. V lost 2 bases and J lost 5, with 16 bases in between. The CDR3 spans 15 residues. Germline V gene data show CDR1 as MNHEY and CDR2 as SVGAGI. The CDR3 nucleotides read TGTGCCAGCAGTTACCTGTTTGCCGGGCTCCACGAGCAGTACTTC. This codes for CASSYLFAGLHEQYF.